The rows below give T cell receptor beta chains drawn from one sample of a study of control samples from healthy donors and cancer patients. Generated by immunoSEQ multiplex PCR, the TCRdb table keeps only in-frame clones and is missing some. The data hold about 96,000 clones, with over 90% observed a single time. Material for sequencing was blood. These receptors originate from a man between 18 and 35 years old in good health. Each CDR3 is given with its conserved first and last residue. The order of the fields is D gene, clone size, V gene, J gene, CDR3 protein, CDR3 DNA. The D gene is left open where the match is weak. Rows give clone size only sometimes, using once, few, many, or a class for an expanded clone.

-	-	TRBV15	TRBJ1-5	CATSRDVGQPQHF	TGTGCCACCAGCAGAGATGTGGGTCAGCCCCAGCATTTT
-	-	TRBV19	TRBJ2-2	CASSILVSGELFF	TGTGCCAGTAGTATCCTGGTTTCAGGGGAGCTGTTTTTT
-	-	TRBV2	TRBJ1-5	CASSRSGSSNQPQHF	TGTGCCAGCAGTAGATCAGGGTCTAGCAATCAGCCCCAGCATTTT
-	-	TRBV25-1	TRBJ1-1	CASSGDSEAFF	TGTGCCAGCAGTGGAGACAGTGAAGCTTTCTTT
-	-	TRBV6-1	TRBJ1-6	CASSVPPGLGLSPLHF	TGTGCCAGCAGTGTCCCCCCCGGACTCGGGCTTTCACCCCTCCACTTT
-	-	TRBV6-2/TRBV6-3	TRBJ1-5	CASSYLPNEGINQPQHF	TGTGCCAGCAGTTACCTCCCAAACGAGGGGATCAATCAGCCCCAGCATTTT
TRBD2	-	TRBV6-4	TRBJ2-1	CASSRLAANNEQFF	TGTGCCAGCAGTCGACTAGCGGCGAACAATGAGCAGTTCTTC
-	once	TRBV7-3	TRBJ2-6	CASSSSAFVSGANVLTF	TGTGCCAGCAGCTCGTCCGCGTTTGTCTCTGGGGCCAACGTCCTGACTTTC
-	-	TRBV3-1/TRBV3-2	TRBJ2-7	CASSQSPSYEQYF	TGTGCCAGCAGTCAATCTCCCTCCTACGAGCAGTACTTC
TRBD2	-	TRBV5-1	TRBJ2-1	CASSWVTSGLTPEKYNEQFF	TGCGCCAGCAGCTGGGTGACTAGCGGTCTAACCCCGGAGAAATACAATGAGCAGTTCTTC
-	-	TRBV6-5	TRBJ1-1	CASSYRPTGRGTEAFF	TGTGCCAGCAGTTACCGGCCGACAGGTCGAGGAACTGAAGCTTTCTTT
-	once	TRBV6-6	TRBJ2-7	CASNPGLISYEQYF	TGTGCCAGCAATCCGGGACTCATCTCCTACGAGCAGTACTTC
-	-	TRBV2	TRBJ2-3	CASSVGPTDTQYF	TGTGCCAGCAGTGTGGGCCCCACAGATACGCAGTATTTT
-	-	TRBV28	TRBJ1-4	CASSLQGKDEKLFF	TGTGCCAGCAGTTTACAGGGAAAAGATGAAAAACTGTTTTTT
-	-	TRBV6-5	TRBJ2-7	CASSYWGAHEQYF	TGTGCCAGCAGTTACTGGGGGGCTCACGAGCAGTACTTC
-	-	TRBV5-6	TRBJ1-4	CASSLYGLGNEKLFF	TGTGCCAGCAGCTTGTACGGGCTGGGTAATGAAAAACTGTTTTTT
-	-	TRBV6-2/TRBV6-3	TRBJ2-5	CASSYGGTGFRETQYF	TGTGCCAGCAGTTATGGTGGGACGGGCTTTAGAGAGACCCAGTACTTC
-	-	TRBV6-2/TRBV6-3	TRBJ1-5	CASSYYQILSNQPQHF	TGTGCCAGCAGTTACTACCAGATACTGAGCAATCAGCCCCAGCATTTT
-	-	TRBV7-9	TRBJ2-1	CASSLGGDSYNEQFF	TGTGCCAGCAGCTTAGGGGGGGACTCCTACAATGAGCAGTTCTTC
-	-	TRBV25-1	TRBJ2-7	CASSEHPAYEQYF	TGTGCCAGCAGTGAACACCCGGCCTACGAGCAGTACTTC
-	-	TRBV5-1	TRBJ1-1	CASSLANWAMNTEAFF	TGCGCCAGCAGCTTGGCCAACTGGGCCATGAACACTGAAGCTTTCTTT
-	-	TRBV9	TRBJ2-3	CASSPYSLADTQYF	TGTGCCAGCAGCCCGTATAGTCTCGCAGATACGCAGTATTTT
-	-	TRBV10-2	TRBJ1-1	CASSGGTEAFF	TGCGCCAGCAGTGGGGGGACAGAAGCTTTCTTT